Listed below are T cell receptor beta chains from one sample, sequenced in a study of cytomegalovirus exposure and HLA in healthy donors. The assay was immunoSEQ multiplex PCR, and TCRdb's table has in-frame clones only and misses some. The sample includes 150,000 or so clones, 80% to 90% seen only once; the top ten take roughly 10%. The material sequenced was PBMCs. These receptors originate from a man younger than 35 in good health and CMV-seropositive. Both conserved end residues are part of each CDR3. D genes are given only for firm matches. Size tells how often a clone was seen (once, few, many) or the class of an expanded clone, and some rows leave it out.

clone_size	d_call	v_call	j_call	cdr3_length	cdr3_aa	cdr3_nt
-	-	TRBV6-4	TRBJ2-6	14	CASGSRGGANVLTF	TGTGCCAGCGGGTCCCGGGGTGGGGCCAACGTCCTGACTTTC
-	-	TRBV18	TRBJ1-1	13	CASSPQGNTEAFF	TGTGCCAGCTCACCGCAGGGGAACACTGAAGCTTTCTTT
-	-	TRBV6-7	TRBJ2-5	14	CASSPRSGEETQYF	TGTGCCAGCAGCCCGCGGTCGGGGGAAGAGACCCAGTACTTC
-	-	TRBV4-1	TRBJ1-2	14	CASSQAGERSGYTF	TGCGCCAGCAGCCAAGCCGGGGAAAGGAGTGGCTACACCTTC
-	TRBD1	TRBV19	TRBJ1-5	14	CASTGQGPNQPQHF	TGTGCCAGTACTGGACAGGGCCCAAATCAGCCCCAGCATTTT
-	-	TRBV4-1	TRBJ2-2	14	CASSQDTVAGELFF	TGCGCCAGCAGCCAAGATACGGTGGCCGGGGAGCTGTTTTTT
-	TRBD1	TRBV29-1	TRBJ2-7	11	CSGQGLCEQYF	TGCAGCGGACAGGGTTTGTGCGAGCAGTACTTC
once	-	TRBV27	TRBJ1-1	13	CASSLLGDTEAFF	TGTGCCAGCAGTTTATTGGGAGACACTGAAGCTTTCTTT
-	TRBD1	TRBV6-5	TRBJ2-5	15	CASRSNRGAQETQYF	TGTGCCAGCAGATCTAACAGGGGAGCCCAAGAGACCCAGTACTTC
-	TRBD1	TRBV14	TRBJ2-4	18	CASSLRTGGALAKNIQYF	TGTGCCAGCAGCCTTCGGACAGGGGGAGCTCTAGCCAAAAACATTCAGTACTTC
few	-	TRBV6-6	TRBJ2-7	13	CATRVNRVYEQYF	TGTGCCACCAGGGTCAACAGGGTCTACGAGCAGTACTTC
-	-	TRBV5-6	TRBJ2-6	17	CASSLETSRSGANVLTF	TGTGCCAGCAGCTTGGAAACTTCCCGCTCTGGGGCCAACGTCCTGACTTTC
-	-	TRBV7-8	TRBJ1-2	15	CASSLDLQGHYGYTF	TGTGCCAGCAGCTTAGACCTACAGGGTCACTATGGCTACACCTTC
-	TRBD1	TRBV19	TRBJ2-7	14	CASKGQVSSYEQYF	TGTGCCAGCAAGGGACAGGTGAGCTCCTACGAGCAGTACTTC
few	-	TRBV9	TRBJ1-6	14	CASTDGGGFSPLHF	TGTGCCAGCACCGATGGGGGGGGATTTTCACCCCTCCACTTT
few	-	TRBV4-1	TRBJ1-1	13	CASSGATKTEAFF	TGCGCCAGCAGCGGGGCGACGAAGACTGAAGCTTTCTTT
-	TRBD1	TRBV27	TRBJ1-1	14	CASSWDSRNTEAFF	TGTGCCAGCAGTTGGGACAGTAGGAACACTGAAGCTTTCTTT
-	TRBD2	TRBV6-5	TRBJ2-7	15	CASSPLAGGVDEQYF	TGTGCCAGCAGTCCCCTAGCGGGGGGGGTGGACGAGCAGTACTTC
-	TRBD1	TRBV7-6	TRBJ1-2	16	CASSLPTGGLNYGYTF	TGTGCCAGCAGCTTACCGACAGGGGGCCTTAACTATGGCTACACCTTC
-	-	TRBV2	TRBJ2-7	13	CASSESRVGEQYF	TGTGCCAGCAGTGAATCCAGGGTGGGAGAGCAGTACTTC
-	-	TRBV9	TRBJ1-3	16	CASSDAPRGSGNTIYF	TGTGCCAGCAGCGACGCCCCCAGGGGATCTGGAAACACCATATATTTT
-	-	TRBV6-5	TRBJ2-7	14	CASSLGKGVHEQYF	TGTGCCAGCAGTCTAGGCAAGGGGGTCCACGAGCAGTACTTC
-	TRBD1	TRBV29-1	TRBJ1-2	13	CSVAGTANYGYTF	TGCAGCGTTGCCGGGACAGCTAACTATGGCTACACCTTC
-	TRBD2	TRBV4-1	TRBJ2-5	15	CASSLRTSGDETQYF	TGCGCCAGCAGCCTCCGGACTAGCGGGGACGAGACCCAGTACTTC
-	TRBD1	TRBV7-9	TRBJ2-7	14	CASSRWDRVGEQYF	TGTGCCAGCAGCCGGTGGGACAGGGTAGGCGAGCAGTACTTC
-	TRBD2	TRBV7-2	TRBJ2-1	16	CASSGKVAGAYNEQFF	TGTGCCAGCAGCGGGAAGGTAGCGGGGGCCTACAATGAGCAGTTCTTC
-	-	TRBV5-1	TRBJ1-2	13	CASSLAPDYGYTF	TGCGCCAGCAGCTTGGCCCCAGACTATGGCTACACCTTC
-	-	TRBV12-5	TRBJ1-3	14	CASGARFSGNTIYF	TGTGCTAGTGGAGCCCGCTTCTCTGGAAACACCATATATTTT
-	TRBD2	TRBV9	TRBJ2-3	17	CASSVASGRSSTDTQYF	TGTGCCAGCAGCGTAGCGAGCGGGAGGTCCAGCACAGATACGCAGTATTTT
-	TRBD1	TRBV6-6	TRBJ1-2	14	CASSLLGTGWPYTF	TGTGCCAGCAGTTTACTTGGGACAGGGTGGCCCTACACCTTC
once	TRBD1	TRBV6-1	TRBJ1-3	18	CASSDYSGTAISGNTIYF	TGTGCCAGCAGTGATTACTCCGGGACAGCCATCTCTGGAAACACCATATATTTT
-	-	TRBV9	TRBJ2-2	13	CASSASGTGELFF	TGTGCCAGCAGCGCCTCCGGGACCGGGGAGCTGTTTTTT
-	-	TRBV5-4	TRBJ2-7	15	CASSPNTSPTREQYF	TGTGCCAGCAGCCCAAATACTAGCCCAACTAGAGAGCAGTACTTC
-	TRBD2	TRBV2	TRBJ2-3	16	CASRHTSGGFADTQYF	TGTGCCAGCAGGCACACTAGCGGGGGATTTGCAGATACGCAGTATTTT
-	-	TRBV4-1	TRBJ1-2	13	CASSQQGNYGYTF	TGCGCCAGCAGCCAACAGGGGAACTATGGCTACACCTTC
-	-	TRBV5-1	TRBJ1-1	11	CASREGGAAFF	TGCGCCAGCAGGGAGGGGGGGGCCGCTTTCTTT
once	TRBD1	TRBV7-9	TRBJ1-4	16	CASSLADRGTNEKLFF	TGTGCCAGCAGCTTGGCAGACAGGGGAACTAATGAAAAACTGTTTTTT
-	-	TRBV6-5	TRBJ2-5	13	CASSVGRLETQYF	TGTGCCAGCAGCGTGGGGAGATTGGAGACCCAGTACTTC
-	-	TRBV2	TRBJ1-2	15	CASSEEAGYGGGYTF	TGTGCCAGCAGTGAAGAGGCGGGATACGGTGGTGGCTACACCTTC
once	-	TRBV30	TRBJ1-6	13	CAWTGTFNSPLHF	TGTGCCTGGACAGGGACATTTAATTCACCCCTCCACTTT
-	-	TRBV5-6	TRBJ2-7	14	CASSLLGRPYEQYF	TGTGCCAGCAGCTTGCTGGGCAGGCCCTACGAGCAGTACTTC
-	-	TRBV7-8	TRBJ2-4	15	CASSSLLGAPSIQYF	TGTGCCAGCAGCTCCTTATTGGGGGCCCCCAGCATTCAGTACTTC